The 31 T cell receptor beta chains below were found in one sample sequenced in a study of blood T cell repertoires in COVID-19. Assay used: immunoSEQ multiplex PCR; TCRdb lists only in-frame clones, some missing. This table has about 160,000 clones, more than 65% appearing once. Sequenced material: peripheral blood. The source of these receptors is a woman aged 55-70 years with COVID-19, enrolled during active disease.

The V and J genes are TRBV6-5 and TRBJ2-7; 8 bases match TRBD1. Unmatched junction bases numbered 9, after V lost 7 bases and J lost 4 bases. The length of the CDR3 is 14 residues. Germline CDR1 and CDR2: MNHEY and SVGAGI. Here the CDR3 DNA reads TGTGCCAGCACTAAACAGGGGGGTATTTACGAGCAGTACTTC. Protein sequence: CASTKQGGIYEQYF.

CDR3 coding DNA: TGTGCCAGCAGCTCCGGGAGGTATGGCTACACCTTC. The encoded protein is CASSSGRYGYTF. The chain combines TRBV6-6 with TRBJ1-2; no clear D gene. V lost 6 bases, J lost 5 bases, and 10 bases lay in between. Germline CDR1 reads MNHNY; CDR2 reads SVGAGI (reference sequence). The CDR3 has 12 residues.

The rearrangement links TRBV18 to TRBJ1-4, with 8 bases aligning to TRBD1. This CDR3 comprises 14 residues. V gave up 5 bases and J gave up 8 bases; unmatched junction bases: 7. Germline V CDR1 and CDR2: KGHSH, LQKENI. The CDR3 DNA is TGTGCCAGCTCATCCGACAGGGGAAGCGAAAAACTGTTTTTT. Translated, it gives CASSSDRGSEKLFF.

The rearrangement links TRBV19 to TRBJ2-7; D unresolved. V was pared by 3 bases and J by 2 bases, with 17 bases between. Germline values: CDR1 LNHDA, CDR2 SQIVND (reference sequence). The CDR3 covers 16 residues. The CDR3 coding sequence is TGTGCCAGTAGTATGCCTGTGGGTGTGGGCGCCTACGAGCAGTACTTC. Its protein is CASSMPVGVGAYEQYF.

This clone was seen only once. V gene TRBV6-6 combines with J gene TRBJ1-5; 7 nucleotides align to TRBD1. V dropped 7 bases and J dropped 7; count of bases not matched to a gene: 10. This CDR3 spans 14 amino acids. Germline V CDR1 and CDR2: MNHNY, SVGAGI (reference sequence). The CDR3 reads CASKGTVGGQPQHF. The CDR3 DNA follows: TGTGCCAGCAAAGGGACAGTCGGCGGACAGCCCCAGCATTTT.

V is TRBV28 and J is TRBJ2-7; TRBD1 might be the D (5 bases). Germline V gene lookup returns CDR1 MDHEN and CDR2 SYDVKM. Between the trimmed V and J ends, which lost 5 bases and 4 bases, there was a span of 9 bases. The CDR3 length is 12 residues. The CDR3, as DNA: TGTGCCAGCAGTCTGACAGAGTACGAGCAGTACTTC. Its translation: CASSLTEYEQYF.

The rearrangement joins TRBV7-8 to TRBJ2-3; 14 bases agree with TRBD2. V trimming: 5 bases; J trimming: 0 bases; junction bases outside the gene matches: 10. This CDR3 is built from 19 residues. Germline CDR1 and CDR2: SGHVS and FQNEAQ. CDR3 amino acids: CASSPGLAGARGSTDTQYF. In nucleotides, the CDR3 is TGTGCCAGCAGCCCGGGACTAGCGGGGGCCAGGGGGAGCACAGATACGCAGTATTTT.

V gene TRBV5-3 combines with J gene TRBJ2-2, with 12 bases identical to TRBD2. TRBV5-3 is marked as an open reading frame, function uncertain. CDR3 size: 14 residues. V shed 9 bases, J shed 4 bases, and the junction held 4 bases outside the gene matches. CDR3 DNA sequence: TGTGCCAACGGACTAGCGGGGACCACCGGGGAGCTGTTTTTT. Translation: CANGLAGTTGELFF.

The chain has TRBV9 and TRBJ2-2; no definite D call. With 4 bases removed from V and 0 bases from J, the gap between germline ends came to 7 bases. Germline values: CDR1 SGDLS, CDR2 YYNGEE. The CDR3 length is 14 residues. The CDR3 DNA reads as TGTGCCAGCAGCCTACTGACGAACACCGGGGAGCTGTTTTTT. This encodes CASSLLTNTGELFF.

This clone showed up just a few times. The chain uses TRBV12-3 or TRBV12-4 and TRBJ1-2, with a possible D match to TRBD1 (5 bases). V lost 4 bases and J 4 bases, leaving 10 bases between the germline ends. There are 13 residues in the CDR3. CDR3 sequence (DNA): TGTGCCAGCAGTTGGGGTAGGGGCTATGGCTACACCTTC. Residues: CASSWGRGYGYTF.

The V call is TRBV7-6, the J call TRBJ1-6; the match to TRBD1 covers 8 bases. CDR1 and CDR2 from the germline V gene are SGHVS and FNYEAQ. J was trimmed by 7 bases and V by 6 bases; bases with no gene match: 11. The CDR3 is 16 amino acids. The CDR3 DNA is TGTGCCAGCAGTCCCGGGTGGACAGGGAGAAATTCACCCCTCCACTTT. Its translation is CASSPGWTGRNSPLHF.

This chain joins TRBV11-1 and TRBJ2-3, with 9 bases fitting TRBD1. Trimming cost V 3 bases and J 1 base; bases outside gene matches: 2. The length of the CDR3 is 15 residues. Germline V CDR1 and CDR2: SGHAT, FQDESV (reference sequence). CDR3 protein: CASSFWDRGTDTQYF. As DNA, the CDR3 is TGTGCCAGCAGCTTTTGGGACAGGGGCACAGATACGCAGTATTTT.

The genes are TRBV21-1 and TRBJ2-7; TRBD2 is taken as the D call from the table, unchecked against the DNA. TRBV21-1 is labeled a pseudogene. The CDR3 sequence is 13 residues long. DNA of the CDR3: TGTGCCAGCAGCAAAGGGCGGGGGGGCGAGCAGTACTTC. The encoded protein is CASSKGRGGEQYF.

The chain has TRBV25-1 and TRBJ2-7, with 9 bases identical to TRBD1. V dropped 1 base and J dropped 6; count of bases not matched to a gene: 4. Germline CDR1 reads MGHDK; CDR2 reads SYGVNS. This CDR3 spans 14 amino acids. The chain's CDR3 is CASSELGQGFEQYF. The DNA for the CDR3 is TGTGCCAGCAGTGAATTGGGACAGGGCTTCGAGCAGTACTTC.

This chain links TRBV3-1 (or the pseudogene TRBV3-2) with TRBJ1-3; D call uncertain. The CDR3 consists of 12 residues. Germline CDR1 LGHDT, CDR2 YNNKEL (reference sequence). Trimming pared 9 bases from V and 1 base from J, leaving 7 bases between. In DNA form, the CDR3 reads TGTGCCAGTCGAACTTCTGGAAACACCATATATTTT. This translates into CASRTSGNTIYF.

The CDR3 region is CAGSGTVNSPLHF. The CDR3 DNA follows: TGTGCTGGATCAGGGACAGTAAATTCACCCCTCCACTTT. The V and J genes are TRBV12-5 and TRBJ1-6; TRBD1 matches at 7 bases. The CDR3 is made up of 13 amino acids. CDR1 and CDR2 (germline): LGHNT, FRNRAP. With V trimmed by 11 bases and J by 7 bases, 8 bases remained unmatched.

Only one count was recorded for this clone. This chain uses TRBV5-4 with TRBJ2-1, with 7 bases matching TRBD1. CDR1 SGHNT and CDR2 YYREEE come from the germline V gene (reference sequence). The CDR3 is 17 residues long. The trim removed 2 bases at V and 3 bases at J, leaving 11 bases unmatched. The CDR3 loop reads CASSFGLSGQIYNEQFF. CDR3 bases: TGTGCCAGCAGCTTCGGTCTCTCGGGACAGATCTACAATGAGCAGTTCTTC. Full variable domain (rest looked up from reference TRBV5-4 and TRBJ2-1): ETGVTQSPTHLIKTRGQQVTLRCSSQSGHNTVSWYQQALGQGPQFIFQYYREEENGRGNFPPRFSGLQFPNYSSELNVNALELDDSALYLCASSFGLSGQIYNEQFFGPGTRLTVL.

This clone was seen just once. V is TRBV15 and J is TRBJ2-5; TRBD1 matches 7 bases. The CDR3 runs 20 residues. Losses at the gene ends were 3 bases for V and 9 bases for J; bases not matched to a gene: 28. CDR1 is LNHNV, CDR2 YYDKDF, per germline (reference sequence). The CDR3 coding sequence is TGTGCCACCAGCAGGGACGACCTAGGGACAGCCGGGTTTGGTAGCTTGGCCCAGTACTTC. As protein: CATSRDDLGTAGFGSLAQYF.

Written as DNA, the CDR3 is TGTGCCAGCAGTGACTCGTCTAGCGAAAAAAACACCGGGGAGCTGTTTTTT. Residues: CASSDSSSEKNTGELFF. The chain employs TRBV6-4 and TRBJ2-2; D may be TRBD2 (6 bases). CDR1 is MRHNA and CDR2 is SNTAGT in the germline V gene. This CDR3 spans 17 amino acids. V lost 0 bases to trimming and J lost 2 bases, with 13 bases between them.

J is TRBJ1-1 and V is TRBV18; weak D call: TRBD1 (5 bases). The V and J ends lost 4 bases and 4 bases respectively, with 16 bases between them. Germline CDR1 and CDR2: KGHSH and LQKENI. CDR3 size: 15 residues. In nucleotides, the CDR3 is TGTGCCAGCTCACTAAAAAGTGGGGGGATCACTGAAGCTTTCTTT. It codes for CASSLKSGGITEAFF.

This clone was found a few times. The V call is TRBV7-2, the J call TRBJ2-4; the D is unclear. Germline CDR1 and CDR2: SGHTA and FQGNSA. There are 18 residues in the CDR3. Between the trimmed V and J ends, which lost 5 bases and 0 bases, there was a span of 20 bases. The CDR3 DNA reads as TGTGCCAGCAGCCTCAACACCCTAGTTACGATAGCCAAAAACATTCAGTACTTC. It is translated as CASSLNTLVTIAKNIQYF.

For the CDR3, the DNA is TGTGCCAGCAGCCCTGGGGCGGGGACAGGGGGTGAAGCTTTCTTT. Translating it yields CASSPGAGTGGEAFF. The chain employs TRBV7-3 and TRBJ1-1; 11 bases map to TRBD1. The CDR3 has 15 residues. The ends lost 5 bases at V and 7 bases at J; junction bases unmatched: 9. Germline CDR1 is SGHTA and CDR2 is FQGTGA.

For the CDR3, the DNA is TGTGCCAGCAAGGGAGACAGGGGGCAAATCGGGGAGCTGTTTTTT. Its translation: CASKGDRGQIGELFF. The chain employs TRBV6-5 and TRBJ2-2; 10 positions agree with TRBD1. The CDR3 consists of 15 residues. Germline loops: CDR1 MNHEY, CDR2 SVGAGI. V dropped 7 bases and J dropped 7; count of bases not matched to a gene: 9.

This rearrangement joins TRBV5-1 to TRBJ1-6; tentative D call: TRBD1 (6 bases). CDR3 length equals 15 residues. The germline CDR1 and CDR2 sequences are SGHRS and YFSETQ. Trimming shortened V by 4 bases and J by 7 bases, and 15 bases separated the two germline ends. CDR3 DNA: TGCGCCAGCAGCGTGGACAGCAGACGAAATTCACCCCTCCACTTT. Its protein product is CASSVDSRRNSPLHF.

The chain has TRBV18 and TRBJ2-5; D is uncertain. CDR3 size: 15 residues. V lost 0 bases to trimming and J lost 3 bases, with 11 bases between them. Germline V CDR1 and CDR2: KGHSH, LQKENI. The CDR3 is CASSPPISEEETQYF. The CDR3 coding sequence is TGTGCCAGCTCACCACCTATCAGTGAGGAAGAGACCCAGTACTTC. The full variable domain, rest sourced from reference TRBV18 and TRBJ2-5, is NAGVMQNPRHLVRRRGQEARLRCSPMKGHSHVYWYRQLPEEGLKFMVYLQKENIIDESGMPKERFSAEFPKEGPSILRIQQVVRGDSAAYFCASSPPISEEETQYFGPGTRLLVL.

This chain joins TRBV12-3 or TRBV12-4 and TRBJ1-2; tentative D call: TRBD1 (6 bases). Trimming took 5 bases from V and 2 from J, leaving 9 bases between them. The CDR3 loop spans 13 amino acids. For the CDR3, the DNA is TGTGCCAGCAGTCGACAGGAGAACTATGGCTACACCTTC. Encoded protein: CASSRQENYGYTF.

A word on this clone: Different DNA sequences within this sample yield the same CDR3. J is TRBJ2-5 and V is TRBV7-2; 13 bases are a match to TRBD2. This CDR3 region has 16 residues. Germline V gene sequence: CDR1 SGHTA, CDR2 FQGNSA. V lost 1 base and J lost 2; bases outside the gene matches: 1. CDR3 sequence reads: CASSLGLAGGQETQYF. The CDR3 DNA is TGTGCCAGCAGCTTAGGACTAGCGGGAGGACAAGAGACCCAGTACTTC.

This sequence joins TRBV3-1 (or the pseudogene TRBV3-2) and TRBJ1-6, with D possibly TRBD1 on 6 matching bases. Germline V gene data show CDR1 as LGHDT and CDR2 as YNNKEL (reference sequence). The CDR3 is made up of 14 amino acids. Trimming cost V 4 bases and J 5 bases, with 9 bases left between them. CDR3 sequence: CASSRGQNNSPLHF. The CDR3 DNA reads as TGTGCCAGCAGCCGAGGACAGAATAATTCACCCCTCCACTTT.

V is TRBV3-1 (or the pseudogene TRBV3-2) and J is TRBJ1-6; D is perhaps TRBD1 (6 bases). Trimming cost V 2 bases and J 4 bases, with 18 bases left between them. Germline assignment: CDR1 LGHDT and CDR2 YNNKEL (reference sequence). This CDR3 comprises 18 residues. CDR3 bases: TGTGCCAGCAGCCAAAAGAGAGGTGGACAGAGATATAATTCACCCCTCCACTTT. Translation: CASSQKRGGQRYNSPLHF.

The chain links TRBV19 to TRBJ1-1; 12 bases map to TRBD1. CDR1 and CDR2 from the germline V gene are LNHDA and SQIVND (reference sequence). V dropped 8 bases and J dropped 11; count of bases not matched to a gene: 12. The CDR3 is 14 residues long. CDR3 sequence: CASERGTGGSGAFF. The CDR3 bases are TGTGCCAGTGAAAGAGGGACAGGGGGCTCGGGGGCTTTCTTT.

The J gene is TRBJ1-1, the V gene TRBV4-3; TRBD1 is a possible D gene (5 bases). The CDR3 is made up of 15 amino acids. Trimming removed 2 bases from V and 5 bases from J, with 15 bases in between. Germline loops: CDR1 LGHNA, CDR2 YSLEER. CDR3: CASSQRPTRGTEAFF. In DNA form, the CDR3 reads TGCGCCAGCAGCCAAAGACCGACCCGGGGGACTGAAGCTTTCTTT.